Below are 30 T cell receptor beta chains sequenced from a single sample in a study of T cells in Graves' hyperthyroidism and ophthalmopathy (dated by TCRdb to between 2019 and 2020). Receptor amplification or capture employed multiplex PCR. The sample was run on an Illumina HiSeq 2000. TCR beta CDR3 regions were amplified from RNA transcripts. For the first round of RT-PCR on the TCR CDR3, the HTBI primer set was used together with the Qiagen OneStep RT-PCR kit. TCRdb reprocessing: public reads trimmed at Q25 with fastp, clones called with MiXCR, in-frame beta chains kept. Each entry merges the rows of one CDR3 protein and shows their most common DNA and genes. Counted in this sample were 380,000 or so distinct CDR3 sequences; less than 15% of them appeared once. The ten largest clones capture less than 25% of the sample. The material sequenced was blood. Receptor source: a man under 40 with Graves' hyperthyroidism that later progressed to Graves' ophthalmopathy.

This chain uses TRBV6-2 or TRBV6-3 with TRBJ2-7; 9 bases align to TRBD1. With 7 bases clipped from V and 4 bases from J, the junction kept 5 bases outside the gene matches. The CDR3 covers 13 residues. Germline V gene data show CDR1 as MNHEY and CDR2 as SVGEGT. The CDR3 loop is CASMSGQGYEQYF. CDR3 DNA sequence: TGTGCCAGCATGTCGGGACAGGGTTACGAGCAGTACTTC.

This clonotype was detected only a few times. The chain uses TRBV12-5 and TRBJ1-3, with D unresolved. There are 12 residues in the CDR3. Germline V gene data show CDR1 as LGHNT and CDR2 as FRNRAP. The germline V and J ends were trimmed by 7 bases and 4 bases, with 8 bases remaining between them. CDR3 region: CASVNSGNTIYF. The DNA for the CDR3 is TGTGCTAGTGTTAACAGCGGAAACACCATATATTTT.

A remark on this clonotype: This may arise from a read error, as a much more abundant clone is one base away. The V gene is TRBV12-3 or TRBV12-4, the J gene TRBJ1-5; D gene uncertain. The CDR3 is 15 amino acids. V was pared by 7 bases and J by 0 bases, with 13 bases between. This chain's CDR3 is CASNYRAFSNQPQHF. The CDR3 nucleotides read TGTGCCAGCAATTACAGAGCTTTTAGCAATCAGCCCCAGCATTTT.

This clonotype was seen repeatedly, ten times or more. The CDR3 nucleotides are TGTGCCAGCAGCGTAGAGGACACTGAAGCTTTCTTT. Its protein is CASSVEDTEAFF. The rearrangement joins TRBV9 to TRBJ1-1; no reliable D call. The germline V gene encodes CDR1 SGDLS and CDR2 YYNGEE. Trimming stripped 0 bases from V and 3 bases from J, with 3 bases between. The CDR3 sequence is 12 residues long.

This clonotype was found many times. The chain uses TRBV11-2 and TRBJ2-5, with 8 bases that match TRBD2. Trimming took 7 bases from V and 4 from J; bases not matched to a gene: 11. In germline, CDR1 is SGHAT, CDR2 FQNNGV. The CDR3 is made up of 15 amino acids. CDR3 sequence: CASTVSGGAGETQYF. The CDR3 DNA reads TGTGCCAGCACCGTCTCCGGGGGGGCCGGAGAGACCCAGTACTTC.

The genes are TRBV29-1 and TRBJ2-2; the match to TRBD2 covers 10 bases. Germline CDR1 SQVTM, CDR2 ANQGSEA. The V segment lost 4 bases and the J segment 1 base; nucleotides outside the gene matches: 27. The length of the CDR3 is 23 residues. The CDR3: CSVVTVARGGGGTSGENTGELFF. The CDR3 DNA reads as TGCAGCGTTGTTACCGTCGCTAGAGGGGGCGGAGGAACTAGCGGGGAGAACACCGGGGAGCTGTTTTTT.

V is TRBV30 and J is TRBJ2-5; 8 bases map to TRBD2. Germline lookup yields CDR1 GTSNPN and CDR2 SVGIG (reference sequence). The CDR3 is 17 amino acids. J lost 5 bases, V lost 7 bases, and 21 bases had no gene match. CDR3 sequence: CALDGGAGLYGRETQYF. CDR3 DNA sequence: TGTGCCTTAGACGGGGGGGCCGGATTATATGGTAGGGAGACCCAGTACTTC.

Comments on this clonotype: Just one base apart from a much larger clone, this may be a read error. This rearrangement joins TRBV5-6 to TRBJ2-2; D unresolved. The V end was cut by 5 bases, the J end by 4 bases, with 15 bases between. This CDR3 region has 15 residues. Germline V gives CDR1 SGHDT, CDR2 YYEEEE. This chain's CDR3 is CASSFPGWSTGELFF. The CDR3 nucleotides read TGTGCCAGCAGTTTTCCCGGGTGGAGCACCGGGGAGCTGTTTTTT.

This clonotype turned up a few times. The chain uses TRBV27 and TRBJ1-5; the D is unclear. From germline, CDR1 is MNHEY and CDR2 SMNVEV (reference sequence). This CDR3 comprises 16 residues. V gave up 2 bases and J gave up 3 bases, with 14 bases separating them. CDR3 region: CASSLIPPGPNQPQHF. CDR3 coding DNA: TGTGCCAGCAGTTTAATCCCCCCCGGCCCCAATCAGCCCCAGCATTTT.

The chain recombines TRBV20-1 with TRBJ1-5; no clear D gene. The germline V gene has CDR1 DFQATT and CDR2 SNEGSKA (reference sequence). The V end lost 0 bases, the J end lost 2 bases, and 11 bases lay between the germline ends. This CDR3 region has 15 residues. For the CDR3, the DNA is TGCAGTGCTAGAGAAACCAGGCAGGGCAATCAGCCCCAGCATTTT. Its translation: CSARETRQGNQPQHF.

This clonotype showed up many times. V gene TRBV11-2 combines with J gene TRBJ1-2, with D uncertain. The CDR3 sequence is 16 residues long. The V and J ends lost 4 bases and 8 bases respectively, with 23 bases between them. CDR1 and CDR2 from the germline V gene are SGHAT and FQNNGV. Here the CDR3 DNA reads TGTGCCAGCAGCTACCCCGTAAACGGCAGCAGTGGCGGCTACACCTTC. It is translated as CASSYPVNGSSGGYTF. Full variable domain (rest looked up from reference TRBV11-2 and TRBJ1-2): EAGVAQSPRYKIIEKRQSVAFWCNPISGHATLYWYQQILGQGPKLLIQFQNNGVVDDSQLPKDRFSAERLKGVDSTLKIQPAKLEDSAVYLCASSYPVNGSSGGYTFGSGTRLTVV.

The V and J genes are TRBV18 and TRBJ1-3; D is uncertain. The V end lost 1 base, the J end lost 7 bases, and 14 bases lay between the germline ends. The CDR3 loop spans 15 amino acids. CDR1 is KGHSH, CDR2 LQKENI, per germline. The CDR3 coding sequence is TGTGCCAGCTCACCACGGACCGAGCTTGGGAACACCATATATTTT. Translation gives CASSPRTELGNTIYF.

The CDR3 sequence: CASSPREGLGTQYF. Written as DNA, the CDR3 is TGTGCCAGCAGCCCCCGGGAGGGGCTGGGTACGCAGTATTTT. This chain joins TRBV7-3 and TRBJ2-3, with 8 bases fitting TRBD2. The V gene's germline CDR1 is SGHTA and CDR2 FQGTGA. With V trimmed by 5 bases and J by 8 bases, 9 bases remained unmatched. The CDR3 runs to 14 residues.

This clonotype was counted ten times or more. The V and J genes are TRBV10-3 and TRBJ2-7; D may be TRBD2 (5 bases). Germline V gene data show CDR1 as ENHRY and CDR2 as SYGVKD. The ends were cut back, 4 bases at V and 5 bases at J, with 9 bases in the middle. This CDR3 has 12 residues. The CDR3 DNA is TGTGCCATCAGTGCGAAGGGAGACGAGCAGTACTTC. It specifies CAISAKGDEQYF.

Many counts were recorded for this clonotype. This chain's CDR3 is CASKRASGSPDTQYF. DNA of the CDR3: TGTGCCAGCAAGAGGGCTAGCGGGTCGCCAGATACGCAGTATTTT. V gene TRBV14 combines with J gene TRBJ2-3, with 8 bases identical to TRBD2. Losses at the gene ends were 7 bases for V and 4 bases for J; bases not matched to a gene: 10. The length of the CDR3 is 15 residues. Germline V lookup: CDR1 SGHDN, CDR2 FVKESK.

The V and J genes are TRBV29-1 and TRBJ2-6; TRBD1 matches 8 bases. Unmatched junction bases numbered 13, after V lost 6 bases and J lost 3 bases. CDR3 length equals 17 residues. Germline assignment: CDR1 SQVTM and CDR2 ANQGSEA. The chain's CDR3 is CSVLKRAGGRGANVLTF. In DNA form, the CDR3 reads TGCAGCGTCCTAAAAAGGGCAGGGGGCCGTGGGGCCAACGTCCTGACTTTC.

This clonotype occurred once. The chain uses TRBV20-1 and TRBJ2-1; TRBD2 matches at 9 bases. Germline V gives CDR1 DFQATT, CDR2 SNEGSKA (reference sequence). V dropped 1 base and J dropped 0; count of bases not matched to a gene: 4. The CDR3 has 16 residues. CDR3 coding DNA: TGCAGTGCTAGAGTAGCGGGGGTGGGCTCCTACAATGAGCAGTTCTTC. Protein: CSARVAGVGSYNEQFF.

This clonotype was counted at least ten times. The chain has TRBV5-1 and TRBJ2-7, with D possibly being TRBD1 (6 bases). Germline values: CDR1 SGHRS, CDR2 YFSETQ. CDR3 size: 15 residues. V gave up 4 bases and J gave up 6 bases, with 20 bases separating them. The CDR3: CASSVSTGSQGEQYF. The CDR3 region has the DNA TGCGCCAGCAGCGTATCGACAGGTAGTCAGGGCGAGCAGTACTTC.

In its sample, this clonotype was seen many times. The gene calls are TRBV7-9 and TRBJ2-1; 7 bases align to TRBD1. With V trimmed by 7 bases and J by 1 base, 10 bases remained unmatched. The CDR3 has 16 amino acids. CDR1 and CDR2 (germline): SEHNR, FQNEAQ (reference sequence). CDR3 protein: CASTALTGKSYNEQFF. In DNA form, the CDR3 reads TGTGCCAGCACCGCCCTGACAGGGAAGTCCTACAATGAGCAGTTCTTC.

This clonotype has just a few counts. The V call is TRBV11-2, the J call TRBJ2-1, with 7 bases matching TRBD2. Trimming removed 5 bases from V and 8 bases from J; junction bases left unmatched: 12. The germline V gene encodes CDR1 SGHAT and CDR2 FQNNGV. The CDR3 is made up of 15 amino acids. The CDR3 DNA sequence: TGTGCCAGCAGCCCCCTTCTTGGGGGGGATGATGAGCAGTTCTTC. It codes for CASSPLLGGDDEQFF.

There are a few counts of this clonotype. CDR3 DNA: TGTGCCAGCAGCGTAGAACAGTTCGAAGCCACGAGTAGAACCGGGGAGCTGTTTTTT. It specifies CASSVEQFEATSRTGELFF. The chain uses TRBV9 and TRBJ2-2; the D is unclear. The V gene lost 0 bases and the J gene lost 5 bases, with 23 bases spanning the gap. The germline gives CDR1 SGDLS, CDR2 YYNGEE. This CDR3 comprises 19 residues.

Here the CDR3 DNA reads TGTGCCACCAGTGATTCTTTGAGTAGGAACAATGAGCAGTTCTTC. It is translated as CATSDSLSRNNEQFF. The chain has TRBV24-1 and TRBJ2-1; unclear D gene. Germline lookup yields CDR1 KGHDR and CDR2 SFDVKD. Trimming stripped 2 bases from V and 5 bases from J, with 12 bases between. The CDR3 sequence is 15 residues long.

J is TRBJ2-1 and V is TRBV6-1, with 9 bases that match TRBD2. V shed 3 bases, J shed 6 bases, and the junction held 27 bases outside the gene matches. The CDR3 extends over 22 amino acids. Germline CDR1 MNHNS, CDR2 SASEGT. CDR3 in amino acids: CASSEVRWGLVTRGGLGNEQFF. CDR3 in DNA: TGTGCCAGCAGTGAGGTTAGGTGGGGATTGGTAACGCGGGGGGGCCTCGGCAATGAGCAGTTCTTC.

This clonotype came up many times. V and J are TRBV11-3 and TRBJ1-1; 7 positions match TRBD1. The V gene's germline CDR1 is SGHNT and CDR2 YENEEA. With V trimmed by 3 bases and J by 4 bases, 8 bases remained unmatched. This CDR3 has 15 residues. This CDR3 reads CASSFSQGVATEAFF. CDR3 coding DNA: TGTGCCAGCAGCTTTTCTCAGGGGGTGGCCACTGAAGCTTTCTTT.

This clonotype was seen a handful of times. V is TRBV6-1 and J is TRBJ2-3; D unclear. Germline lookup yields CDR1 MNHNS and CDR2 SASEGT. Trimming stripped 5 bases from V and 5 bases from J, with 8 bases between. The CDR3 consists of 12 residues. CDR3 DNA: TGTGCCAGCAGTCGTTGGGAAGATACGCAGTATTTT. Translated, it gives CASSRWEDTQYF.

This chain uses TRBV12-3 or TRBV12-4 with TRBJ1-4, with TRBD1 identical over 7 bases. The CDR3 extends over 14 amino acids. The ends lost 5 bases at V and 6 bases at J; junction bases unmatched: 6. In DNA form, the CDR3 reads TGTGCCAGCAGTCCCTCGGGACAGTATGAAAAACTGTTTTTT. It yields the protein CASSPSGQYEKLFF.

Details on this clonotype: A much bigger clone sits one base away, suggesting this may be a read error. The chain carries TRBV2 and TRBJ1-3, with a tentative D call TRBD1 (5 bases). The germline V gene has CDR1 SNHLY and CDR2 FYNNEI. The CDR3 has 14 amino acids. For the CDR3, the DNA is TGTACCAGTAATTCCGCGCAGGGTGGAAACACCATATATTTT. Residues: CTSNSAQGGNTIYF.

This clonotype has just a few counts. The chain employs TRBV27 and TRBJ1-2; perhaps TRBD1 as D (5 bases). Per the germline V gene, CDR1 is MNHEY and CDR2 is SMNVEV (reference sequence). The CDR3 consists of 13 residues. V was clipped by 2 bases and J by 6 bases, with 10 bases between them. This CDR3 is CASSLTGAHGYTF. In DNA, the CDR3 is TGTGCCAGCAGTTTAACCGGGGCTCATGGCTACACCTTC.

This clonotype was seen more than once but under ten times. This sequence joins TRBV12-3 or TRBV12-4 and TRBJ2-2; tentative D call: TRBD1 (6 bases). Deletions cut 10 bases from V and 0 bases from J, with 9 bases between. The CDR3 loop spans 13 amino acids. The CDR3 loop reads CATTGSNTGELFF. The CDR3 DNA is TGTGCCACGACAGGATCGAACACCGGGGAGCTGTTTTTT.

The chain has TRBV12-3 or TRBV12-4 and TRBJ1-6; maybe TRBD1 (6 bases). The CDR3 has 15 residues. With 4 bases removed from V and 10 bases from J, the gap between germline ends came to 17 bases. CDR3 bases: TGTGCCAGCAGTTCTGGGACAAAGAACGGCTCACCCCTCCACTTT. It yields the protein CASSSGTKNGSPLHF.